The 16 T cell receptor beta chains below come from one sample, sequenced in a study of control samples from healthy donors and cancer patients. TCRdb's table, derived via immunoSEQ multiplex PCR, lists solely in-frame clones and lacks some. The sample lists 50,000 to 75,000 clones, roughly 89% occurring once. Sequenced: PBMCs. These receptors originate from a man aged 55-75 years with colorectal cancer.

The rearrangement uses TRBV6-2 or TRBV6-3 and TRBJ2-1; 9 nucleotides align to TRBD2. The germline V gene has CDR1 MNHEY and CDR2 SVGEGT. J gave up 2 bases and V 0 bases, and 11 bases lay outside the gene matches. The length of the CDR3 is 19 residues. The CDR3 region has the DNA TGTGCCAGCAGTTACTCCTTCCCGGGCGGGGGGGCCGCCTACAATGAGCAGTTCTTC. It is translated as CASSYSFPGGGAAYNEQFF.

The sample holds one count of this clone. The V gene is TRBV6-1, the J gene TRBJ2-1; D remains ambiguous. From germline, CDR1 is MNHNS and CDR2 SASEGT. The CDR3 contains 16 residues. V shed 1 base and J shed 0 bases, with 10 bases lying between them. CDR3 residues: CASSEVTASSYNEQFF. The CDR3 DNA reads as TGTGCCAGCAGTGAAGTTACGGCAAGCTCCTACAATGAGCAGTTCTTC.

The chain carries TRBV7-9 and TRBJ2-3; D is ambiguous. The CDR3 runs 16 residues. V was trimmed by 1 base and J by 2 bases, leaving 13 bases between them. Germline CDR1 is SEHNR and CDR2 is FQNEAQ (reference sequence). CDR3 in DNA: TGTGCCAGCAGCTTAGGGAGTACGGACCTCACAGATACGCAGTATTTT. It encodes CASSLGSTDLTDTQYF. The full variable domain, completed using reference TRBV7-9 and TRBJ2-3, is DTGVSQNPRHKITKRGQNVTFRCDPISEHNRLYWYRQTLGQGPEFLTYFQNEAQLEKSRLLSDRFSAERPKGSFSTLEIQRTEQGDSAMYLCASSLGSTDLTDTQYFGPGTRLTVL.

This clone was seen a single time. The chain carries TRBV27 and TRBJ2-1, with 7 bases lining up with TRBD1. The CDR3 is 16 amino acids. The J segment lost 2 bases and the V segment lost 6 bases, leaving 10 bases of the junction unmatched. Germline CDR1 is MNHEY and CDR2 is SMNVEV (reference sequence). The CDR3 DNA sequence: TGTGCCAGCAGCGAACCTCTAGGGGGCCCCTACAATGAGCAGTTCTTC. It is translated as CASSEPLGGPYNEQFF.

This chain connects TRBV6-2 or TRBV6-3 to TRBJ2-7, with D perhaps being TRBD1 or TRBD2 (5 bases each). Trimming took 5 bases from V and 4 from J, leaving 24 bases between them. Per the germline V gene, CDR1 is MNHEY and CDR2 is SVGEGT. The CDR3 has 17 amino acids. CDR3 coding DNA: TGTGCCAGCAGTAAAACTGGGTGGGGAGACAGATTATACGAGCAGTACTTC. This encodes CASSKTGWGDRLYEQYF.

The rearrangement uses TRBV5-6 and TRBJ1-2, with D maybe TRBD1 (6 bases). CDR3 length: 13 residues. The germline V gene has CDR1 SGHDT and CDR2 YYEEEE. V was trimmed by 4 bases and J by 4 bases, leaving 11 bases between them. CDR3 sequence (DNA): TGTGCCAGCAGCACATGGACAGTCTATGGCTACACCTTC. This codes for CASSTWTVYGYTF.

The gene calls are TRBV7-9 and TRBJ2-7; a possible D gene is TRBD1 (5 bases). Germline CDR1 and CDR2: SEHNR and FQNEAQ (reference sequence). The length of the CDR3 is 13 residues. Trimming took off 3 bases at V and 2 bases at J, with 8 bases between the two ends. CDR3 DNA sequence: TGTGCCAGCAGCTTTGGACAAGCCTACGAGCAGTACTTC. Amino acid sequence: CASSFGQAYEQYF. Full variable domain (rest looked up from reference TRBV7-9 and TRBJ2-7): DTGVSQNPRHKITKRGQNVTFRCDPISEHNRLYWYRQTLGQGPEFLTYFQNEAQLEKSRLLSDRFSAERPKGSFSTLEIQRTEQGDSAMYLCASSFGQAYEQYFGPGTRLTVT.

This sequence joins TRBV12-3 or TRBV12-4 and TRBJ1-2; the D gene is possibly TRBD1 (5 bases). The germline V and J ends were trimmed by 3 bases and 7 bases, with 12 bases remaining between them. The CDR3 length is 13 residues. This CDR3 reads CASSFLTVSGYTF. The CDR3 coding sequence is TGTGCCAGCAGTTTCTTGACAGTTAGTGGCTACACCTTC.

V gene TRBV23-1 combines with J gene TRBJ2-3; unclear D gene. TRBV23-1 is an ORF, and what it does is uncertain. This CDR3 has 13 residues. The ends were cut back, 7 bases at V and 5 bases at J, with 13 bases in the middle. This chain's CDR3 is CASTRPRGDTQYF. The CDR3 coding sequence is TGCGCCAGCACTCGCCCGAGAGGAGATACGCAGTATTTT.

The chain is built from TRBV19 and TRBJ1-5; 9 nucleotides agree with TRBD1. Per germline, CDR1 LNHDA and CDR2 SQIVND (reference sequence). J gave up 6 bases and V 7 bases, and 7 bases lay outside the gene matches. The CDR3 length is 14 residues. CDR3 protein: CASTTQGAGQPQHF. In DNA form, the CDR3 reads TGTGCCAGTACCACACAGGGGGCTGGTCAGCCCCAGCATTTT. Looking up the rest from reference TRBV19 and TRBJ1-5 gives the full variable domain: DGGITQSPKYLFRKEGQNVTLSCEQNLNHDAMYWYRQDPGQGLRLIYYSQIVNDFQKGDIAEGYSVSREKKESFPLTVTSAQKNPTAFYLCASTTQGAGQPQHFGDGTRLSIL.

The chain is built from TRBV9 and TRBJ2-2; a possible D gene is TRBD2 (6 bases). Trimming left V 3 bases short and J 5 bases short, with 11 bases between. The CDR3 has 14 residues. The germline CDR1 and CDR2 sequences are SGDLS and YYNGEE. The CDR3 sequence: CASSANRETGELFF. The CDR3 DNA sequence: TGTGCCAGCAGCGCAAACCGGGAGACCGGGGAGCTGTTTTTT.

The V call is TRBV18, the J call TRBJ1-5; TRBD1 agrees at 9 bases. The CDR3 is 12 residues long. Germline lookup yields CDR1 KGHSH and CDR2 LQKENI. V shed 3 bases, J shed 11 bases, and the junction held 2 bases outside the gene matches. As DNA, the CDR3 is TGTGCCAGCTCACCGGGACAGGGCGCCCAGCATTTT. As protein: CASSPGQGAQHF.

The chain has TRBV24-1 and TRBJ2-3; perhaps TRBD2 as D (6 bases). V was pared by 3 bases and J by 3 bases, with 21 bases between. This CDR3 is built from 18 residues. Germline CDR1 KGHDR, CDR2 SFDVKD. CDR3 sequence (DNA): TGTGCCACCAGTGATACGGACGGAGGGGCGCTAGGGACAGATACGCAGTATTTT. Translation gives CATSDTDGGALGTDTQYF.

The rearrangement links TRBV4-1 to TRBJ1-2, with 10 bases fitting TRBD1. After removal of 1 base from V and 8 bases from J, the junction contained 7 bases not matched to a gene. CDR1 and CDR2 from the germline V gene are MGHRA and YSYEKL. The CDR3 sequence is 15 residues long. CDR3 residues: CASSQVGWDRGGYTF. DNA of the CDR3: TGCGCCAGCAGCCAAGTGGGATGGGACAGGGGAGGCTACACCTTC.

The CDR3 nucleotides read TGTGCCAGCAGCCCCGGAGGAGATACGCAGTATTTT. It yields the protein CASSPGGDTQYF. This chain uses TRBV5-6 with TRBJ2-3; possibly TRBD2 for D (5 bases). The germline V gene encodes CDR1 SGHDT and CDR2 YYEEEE. Deletions cut 4 bases from V and 5 bases from J, with 8 bases between. This CDR3 contains 12 residues.

CDR3 amino acids: CASSLGTTGELFF. In DNA form, the CDR3 reads TGTGCCAGCAGCTTAGGGACTACCGGGGAGCTGTTTTTT. The V and J genes are TRBV9 and TRBJ2-2; possibly TRBD2 for D (6 bases). The CDR3 contains 13 residues. Germline-derived CDR1 and CDR2 are SGDLS and YYNGEE. V gave up 4 bases and J gave up 5 bases, with 9 bases separating them.